This T cell receptor (beta chain) appears in the sequencing data of a study of regulatory T cells in long-lasting Graves disease. Sample time point: newly diagnosed GD, antithyroid drugs for less than 3 months. RNA extracted from PBMCs served as the sequencing template. Diagnosis followed American Thyroid Association guidelines for Graves' disease. Construction of TCR beta libraries relied on iRepertoire HTBI primers and on Arm-PCR targeting CDR3 regions. TCRdb re-derived calls from the multiplex PCR reads in MiXCR, one entry per CDR3 protein. Here the sample spans about 320,000 distinct CDR3 sequences, 15% to 20% being singletons. This clonotype was observed many times. Sequencing was performed on peripheral blood mononuclear cells (PBMCs), taken at new diagnosis, from a patient treated with antithyroid drugs. This TCR derives from a female donor with Graves disease.

The CDR3 protein is CARRENNSPLHF. The CDR3 DNA sequence: TGTGCCAGACGGGAAAATAATTCACCCCTCCACTTT. The genes are TRBV2 and TRBJ1-6; no firm D call. This CDR3 has 12 residues. Germline V gives CDR1 SNHLY, CDR2 FYNNEI. V shed 9 bases and J shed 5 bases, with 8 bases lying between them.